Each of the 32 T cell receptor beta chains below was sequenced from the same sample in a study of T cell clones after liver transplantation. TCRdb keeps only in-frame clones here, not all; method: immunoSEQ multiplex PCR. The table has more than 95,000 clones, about 86% seen once. The source material was CD4+ T cells from blood, sampled approximately 45 months after liver transplant. The receptors were gathered from a human patient who received a liver transplant. Some T cells may possibly be graft donor cells.

The gene calls are TRBV5-1 and TRBJ1-5; 7 nucleotides match TRBD1. There are 14 residues in the CDR3. V dropped 9 bases and J dropped 2; count of bases not matched to a gene: 8. The germline CDR1 and CDR2 sequences are SGHRS and YFSETQ. CDR3 loop: CATPWDSGNQPQHF. The CDR3 DNA is TGCGCCACCCCTTGGGACAGCGGCAATCAGCCCCAGCATTTT. Variable domain in full (rest from reference TRBV5-1 and TRBJ1-5): KAGVTQTPRYLIKTRGQQVTLSCSPISGHRSVSWYQQTPGQGLQFLFEYFSETQRNKGNFPGRFSGRQFSNSRSEMNVSTLELGDSALYLCATPWDSGNQPQHFGDGTRLSIL.

V and J are TRBV28 and TRBJ1-2; D not resolved. The ends were cut back, 2 bases at V and 0 bases at J, with 7 bases in the middle. The CDR3 contains 14 residues. In germline, CDR1 is MDHEN, CDR2 SYDVKM. The CDR3 here is CASSLILANYGYTF. The CDR3 DNA is TGTGCCAGCAGTTTAATTCTGGCTAACTATGGCTACACCTTC.

This chain connects TRBV6-5 to TRBJ1-2; 8 nucleotides line up with TRBD1. This CDR3 contains 13 residues. Losses at the gene ends were 4 bases for V and 5 bases for J; bases not matched to a gene: 3. Germline lookup yields CDR1 MNHEY and CDR2 SVGAGI. Here the CDR3 reads CASSFGQGYGYTF. CDR3 sequence (DNA): TGTGCCAGCAGTTTCGGACAGGGTTATGGCTACACCTTC.

A few counts support this clone. The CDR3 is CASSGQGAGGELFF. The DNA for the CDR3 is TGCGCCAGCAGTGGACAGGGGGCTGGCGGGGAGCTGTTTTTT. The V and J genes are TRBV10-1 and TRBJ2-2, with 10 bases lining up with TRBD1. The CDR3 covers 14 residues. The V gene end was trimmed by 4 bases and the J gene end by 7 bases; junction bases not matched to a gene: 3. Germline lookup yields CDR1 WNHNN and CDR2 SYGVQD (reference sequence).

The chain links TRBV13 to TRBJ2-2, with no clear D. V was pared by 6 bases and J by 6 bases, with 11 bases between. The germline gives CDR1 PRHDT, CDR2 FYEKMQ (reference sequence). The CDR3 extends over 13 amino acids. CDR3: CASSLTTPGELFF. Written as DNA, the CDR3 is TGTGCCAGCAGTCTTACAACCCCCGGGGAGCTGTTTTTT.

The chain has TRBV18 and TRBJ1-5, with no clear D. Germline loops: CDR1 KGHSH, CDR2 LQKENI. V was clipped by 3 bases and J by 0 bases, with 9 bases between them. The CDR3 sequence is 15 residues long. The CDR3 nucleotides read TGTGCCAGCTCACCCGCATGGGCTAGCAATCAGCCCCAGCATTTT. It yields the protein CASSPAWASNQPQHF. Combining the CDR3 with reference TRBV18 and TRBJ1-5 gives the whole variable domain NAGVMQNPRHLVRRRGQEARLRCSPMKGHSHVYWYRQLPEEGLKFMVYLQKENIIDESGMPKERFSAEFPKEGPSILRIQQVVRGDSAAYFCASSPAWASNQPQHFGDGTRLSIL.

The chain carries TRBV7-4 and TRBJ1-2; D perhaps matches TRBD1 (5 bases). CDR3 length: 13 residues. Trimming removed 1 base at V and 5 bases at J, with 8 bases between. The germline V gene encodes CDR1 SGHVT and CDR2 SQSDAQ. Here the CDR3 DNA reads TGTGCCAGCAGCTTAGATCAGGGATATGGCTACACCTTC. It encodes CASSLDQGYGYTF.

The chain combines TRBV2 with TRBJ1-2, with D possibly matching TRBD1 (6 bases). Between the trimmed V and J ends, which lost 6 bases and 7 bases, there was a span of 12 bases. The CDR3 consists of 12 residues. Germline V gene sequence: CDR1 SNHLY, CDR2 FYNNEI. The CDR3 DNA is TGTGCCAGCAGGGAATCCAGGGGTGGCTACACCTTC. This codes for CASRESRGGYTF.

CDR3 residues: CAIRGQGTGTEAFF. In nucleotides, the CDR3 is TGTGCCATCAGGGGACAGGGGACGGGCACTGAAGCTTTCTTT. The rearrangement joins TRBV10-3 to TRBJ1-1; 10 bases fit TRBD1. V lost 6 bases, J lost 4 bases, and 5 bases stayed unmatched. The CDR3 runs 14 residues. Germline V gene sequence: CDR1 ENHRY, CDR2 SYGVKD.

This chain joins TRBV19 and TRBJ1-2; 10 bases align to TRBD1. From germline, CDR1 is LNHDA and CDR2 SQIVND (reference sequence). The CDR3 sequence is 15 residues long. V lost 4 bases, J lost 5 bases, and 7 bases stayed unmatched. The CDR3 region has the DNA TGTGCCAGTAGTACTGGGACAGGGGTTTTGTATGGCTACACCTTC. It codes for CASSTGTGVLYGYTF.

This clone was seen a few times. The J gene is TRBJ2-2, the V gene TRBV7-9; D might be TRBD1 (6 bases). CDR1 SEHNR and CDR2 FQNEAQ come from the germline V gene (reference sequence). The CDR3 length is 15 residues. Trimming stripped 5 bases from V and 1 base from J, with 11 bases between. CDR3 in amino acids: CASSLGHLNTGELFF. For the CDR3, the DNA is TGTGCCAGCAGCCTGGGACATCTGAACACCGGGGAGCTGTTTTTT.

The chain has TRBV27 and TRBJ1-1; D is possibly TRBD1 (5 bases). Germline V CDR1 and CDR2: MNHEY, SMNVEV (reference sequence). This CDR3 is built from 12 residues. Trimming took off 5 bases at V and 7 bases at J, with 11 bases between the two ends. Written as DNA, the CDR3 is TGTGCCAGCAGTCTCCAGGGACGTGAAGCTTTCTTT. This codes for CASSLQGREAFF.

This clone was recorded a few times. This chain uses TRBV7-9 with TRBJ2-3, with TRBD2 identical over 7 bases. V lost 10 bases and J lost 0; bases outside the gene matches: 7. The CDR3 consists of 14 residues. Germline CDR1 and CDR2: SEHNR and FQNEAQ (reference sequence). CDR3 region: CATHWRGSTDTQYF. DNA for the CDR3: TGTGCCACACACTGGCGGGGGAGCACAGATACGCAGTATTTT.

This chain links TRBV7-9 with TRBJ2-5; TRBD1 agrees at 7 bases. There are 14 residues in the CDR3. The V gene's germline CDR1 is SEHNR and CDR2 FQNEAQ (reference sequence). Losses at the gene ends were 6 bases for V and 2 bases for J; bases not matched to a gene: 6. CDR3 sequence: CASRLQGQQETQYF. CDR3 in DNA: TGTGCCAGCAGACTACAGGGGCAACAAGAGACCCAGTACTTC.

The chain is built from TRBV7-3 and TRBJ1-1, with D tentatively TRBD1 (6 bases). The V end was cut by 5 bases, the J end by 1 base, with 8 bases between. Germline V lookup: CDR1 SGHTA, CDR2 FQGTGA. The CDR3 covers 13 residues. CDR3: CASSQGQNTEAFF. The DNA of the CDR3 is TGTGCCAGCAGCCAGGGACAGAACACTGAAGCTTTCTTT.

The chain uses TRBV9 and TRBJ2-5; tentative D call: TRBD2 (5 bases). The CDR3 covers 14 residues. Germline assignment: CDR1 SGDLS and CDR2 YYNGEE. Trimming stripped 3 bases from V and 1 base from J, with 10 bases between. DNA for the CDR3: TGTGCCAGCAGCGCCGGGGTTCCCCAAGAGACCCAGTACTTC. It translates to CASSAGVPQETQYF.

CDR3 amino acids: CASSLGPDRVTEAFF. In DNA form, the CDR3 reads TGCGCCAGCAGCTTGGGCCCTGACAGGGTGACTGAAGCTTTCTTT. The chain combines TRBV5-1 with TRBJ1-1, with 7 bases fitting TRBD1. This CDR3 region has 15 residues. Germline CDR1 is SGHRS and CDR2 is YFSETQ. V gave up 0 bases and J gave up 5 bases; unmatched junction bases: 7.

This sequence joins TRBV7-9 and TRBJ1-2, with 10 bases matching TRBD1. The CDR3 is 16 residues long. CDR1 and CDR2 from the germline V gene are SEHNR and FQNEAQ (reference sequence). The J segment lost 2 bases and the V segment lost 5 bases, leaving 8 bases of the junction unmatched. This chain's CDR3 is CASSASRTGGNYGYTF. CDR3 nucleotides: TGTGCCAGCAGCGCGTCGCGGACAGGGGGAAACTATGGCTACACCTTC.

The chain recombines TRBV30 with TRBJ1-3, with no clear D. The CDR3 totals 17 residues. V lost 2 bases and J lost 3, with 20 bases in between. CDR1 and CDR2 (germline): GTSNPN, SVGIG (reference sequence). The CDR3 bases are TGTGCCTGGAGTATGTGGAGGGCGCCGGTCCGTGGAAACACCATATATTTT. Amino acids: CAWSMWRAPVRGNTIYF.

The chain couples TRBV19 to TRBJ1-1; a possible D gene is TRBD1 (5 bases). The CDR3 runs 14 residues. CDR1 and CDR2 from the germline V gene are LNHDA and SQIVND (reference sequence). Trimming took 6 bases from V and 1 from J, leaving 12 bases between them. The CDR3 DNA sequence: TGTGCCAGTAGGGCCACAGGAGCGAACACTGAAGCTTTCTTT. Amino acids: CASRATGANTEAFF. Using reference TRBV19 and TRBJ1-1 for the parts outside the CDR3, the full variable domain is DGGITQSPKYLFRKEGQNVTLSCEQNLNHDAMYWYRQDPGQGLRLIYYSQIVNDFQKGDIAEGYSVSREKKESFPLTVTSAQKNPTAFYLCASRATGANTEAFFGQGTRLTVV.

V and J are TRBV6-5 and TRBJ2-2, with D hard to call. The CDR3 loop spans 14 amino acids. Germline CDR1 reads MNHEY; CDR2 reads SVGAGI. Trimming took 7 bases from V and 5 from J, leaving 14 bases between them. The chain's CDR3 is CASTLTRATGELFF. CDR3 nucleotides: TGTGCCAGCACCCTAACTCGGGCGACCGGGGAGCTGTTTTTT.

The chain joins TRBV7-9 to TRBJ1-4; perhaps TRBD1 as D (6 bases). V was cut by 3 bases and J by 3 bases, with 17 bases left in between. There are 17 residues in the CDR3. Germline V gene data show CDR1 as SEHNR and CDR2 as FQNEAQ (reference sequence). CDR3 protein: CASSFTINRDSNEKLFF. CDR3 nucleotide sequence: TGTGCCAGCAGCTTCACAATTAACAGGGACTCTAATGAAAAACTGTTTTTT.

The CDR3 loop is CATTDGGSSTDTQYF. CDR3 DNA sequence: TGTGCCACTACAGATGGGGGATCTAGCACAGATACGCAGTATTTT. The V and J genes are TRBV6-5 and TRBJ2-3, with D perhaps assigned TRBD1 or TRBD2 (5 bases each). The germline V and J ends were trimmed by 10 bases and 0 bases, with 17 bases remaining between them. Germline CDR1 and CDR2: MNHEY and SVGAGI. The length of the CDR3 is 15 residues.

This chain links TRBV11-2 with TRBJ2-6; TRBD1 agrees at 7 bases. J lost 0 bases, V lost 4 bases, and 9 bases had no gene match. The CDR3 runs 18 residues. Germline V gene lookup returns CDR1 SGHAT and CDR2 FQNNGV. CDR3 bases: TGTGCCAGCAGCTCCACTCGGGACAGAGGCTCTGGGGCCAACGTCCTGACTTTC. Encoded protein: CASSSTRDRGSGANVLTF. Combining the CDR3 with reference TRBV11-2 and TRBJ2-6 gives the whole variable domain EAGVAQSPRYKIIEKRQSVAFWCNPISGHATLYWYQQILGQGPKLLIQFQNNGVVDDSQLPKDRFSAERLKGVDSTLKIQPAKLEDSAVYLCASSSTRDRGSGANVLTFGAGSRLTVL.

This clone appeared a few times. The chain uses TRBV7-3 and TRBJ2-1; tentative D call: TRBD2 (5 bases). The CDR3 spans 12 residues. Per germline, CDR1 SGHTA and CDR2 FQGTGA. Trimming cost V 5 bases and J 10 bases, with 12 bases left between them. The CDR3 protein is CASSRLGKEQFF. CDR3 sequence (DNA): TGTGCCAGCAGCCGGCTCGGGAAGGAGCAGTTCTTC.

CDR3 nucleotide sequence: TGCGCCAGCAGCTTGGGGGCCGTCGGAACCTACGAGCAGTACTTC. Amino acids: CASSLGAVGTYEQYF. The rearrangement joins TRBV5-1 to TRBJ2-7; D not certain. The CDR3 covers 15 residues. Germline V gene lookup returns CDR1 SGHRS and CDR2 YFSETQ. V was cut by 0 bases and J by 2 bases, with 12 bases left in between.

This clone was observed a handful of times. The rearrangement uses TRBV2 and TRBJ2-2, with unresolved D. V was shortened by 6 bases and J by 4 bases, with 6 bases between the two germline ends. Germline V gene lookup returns CDR1 SNHLY and CDR2 FYNNEI. There are 12 residues in the CDR3. The CDR3 sequence: CASRSLTGELFF. The CDR3 region has the DNA TGTGCCAGCAGGTCCCTCACCGGGGAGCTGTTTTTT.

This clone was picked up one time. This chain uses TRBV12-5 with TRBJ1-5; a possible D gene is TRBD1 (5 bases). Deletions cut 6 bases from V and 5 bases from J, with 11 bases between. The CDR3 loop spans 13 amino acids. Looked up from germline, CDR1 is LGHNT and CDR2 is FRNRAP. CDR3 bases: TGTGCTAGTGGCACGGGGGGGGATCAGCCCCAGCATTTT. It is translated as CASGTGGDQPQHF.

To note about this clone: It may be a read error: a sequence one base away is much more abundant. This specimen includes other DNA sequences encoding the same CDR3. The rearrangement joins TRBV2 to TRBJ1-2; 8 nucleotides match TRBD1. The CDR3 is 11 residues long. Germline CDR1 is SNHLY and CDR2 is FYNNEI. The CDR3: CASSDRGGYTF. CDR3 bases: TGTGCTAGCAGTGACAGGGGTGGCTACACCTTC.

This clone was detected a few times. The gene calls are TRBV29-1 and TRBJ2-7, with D tentatively TRBD1 (6 bases). Germline assignment: CDR1 SQVTM and CDR2 ANQGSEA. The CDR3 runs 13 residues. V dropped 5 bases and J dropped 6 bases, with 17 bases sitting between them. CDR3 DNA: TGCAGCGTTCTAAGTGGACAGCATCGCGAGCAGTACTTC. This codes for CSVLSGQHREQYF.

The genes are TRBV4-3 and TRBJ1-6, with 7 nucleotides matching TRBD1. The CDR3 is made up of 15 amino acids. V lost 1 base, J lost 6 bases, and 3 bases stayed unmatched. CDR1 and CDR2 from the germline V gene are LGHNA and YSLEER. CDR3 DNA sequence: TGCGCCAGCAGCCAAGGGCAGGGGGGTAATTCACCCCTCCACTTT. Protein product: CASSQGQGGNSPLHF.

The genes are TRBV30 and TRBJ1-2; no clear D. V was shortened by 0 bases and J by 3 bases, with 14 bases between the two germline ends. The CDR3 is 15 residues long. Looked up from germline, CDR1 is GTSNPN and CDR2 is SVGIG (reference sequence). The CDR3: CAWSVGRASHYGYTF. CDR3 in DNA: TGTGCCTGGAGTGTGGGGAGAGCCTCTCACTATGGCTACACCTTC. Full variable domain (rest looked up from reference TRBV30 and TRBJ1-2): SQTIHQWPATLVQPVGSPLSLECTVEGTSNPNLYWYRQAAGRGLQLLFYSVGIGQISSEVPQNLSASRPQDRQFILSSKKLLLSDSGFYLCAWSVGRASHYGYTFGSGTRLTVV.